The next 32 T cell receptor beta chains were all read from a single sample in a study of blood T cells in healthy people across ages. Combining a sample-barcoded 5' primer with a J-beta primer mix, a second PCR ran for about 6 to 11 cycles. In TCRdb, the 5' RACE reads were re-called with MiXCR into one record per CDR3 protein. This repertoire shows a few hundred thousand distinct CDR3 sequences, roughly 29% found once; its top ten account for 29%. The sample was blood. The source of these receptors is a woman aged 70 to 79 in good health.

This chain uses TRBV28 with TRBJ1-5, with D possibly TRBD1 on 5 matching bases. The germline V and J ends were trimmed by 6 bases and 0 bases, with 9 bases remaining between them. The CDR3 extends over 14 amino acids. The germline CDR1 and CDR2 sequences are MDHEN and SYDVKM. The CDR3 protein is CASRAGDSNQPQHF. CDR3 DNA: TGTGCCAGCAGGGCGGGGGATAGCAATCAGCCCCAGCATTTT.

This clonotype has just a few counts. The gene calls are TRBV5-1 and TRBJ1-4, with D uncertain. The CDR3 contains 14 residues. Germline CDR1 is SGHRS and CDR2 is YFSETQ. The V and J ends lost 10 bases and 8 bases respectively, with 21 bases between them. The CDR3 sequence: CASKDRQVGEKLFF. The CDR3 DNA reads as TGCGCCTCCAAGGATAGGCAGGTTGGAGAAAAACTGTTTTTT.

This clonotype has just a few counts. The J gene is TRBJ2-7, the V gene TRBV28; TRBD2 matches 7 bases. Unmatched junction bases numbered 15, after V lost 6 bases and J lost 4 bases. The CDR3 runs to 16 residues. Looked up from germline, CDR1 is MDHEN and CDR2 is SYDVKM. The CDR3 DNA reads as TGTGCCAGCAGGGGGGTACTGGGCGGGAGAAGTTACGAGCAGTACTTC. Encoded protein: CASRGVLGGRSYEQYF. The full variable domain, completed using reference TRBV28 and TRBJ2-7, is DVKVTQSSRYLVKRTGEKVFLECVQDMDHENMFWYRQDPGLGLRLIYFSYDVKMKEKGDIPEGYSVSREKKERFSLILESASTNQTSMYLCASRGVLGGRSYEQYFGPGTRLTVT.

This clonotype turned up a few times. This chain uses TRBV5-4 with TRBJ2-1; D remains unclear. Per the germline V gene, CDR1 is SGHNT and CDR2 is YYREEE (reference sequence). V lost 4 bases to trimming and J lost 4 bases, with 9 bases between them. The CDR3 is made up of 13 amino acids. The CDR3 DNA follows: TGTGCCAGCAGCCTTGACGAGTACAATGAGCAGTTCTTC. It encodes CASSLDEYNEQFF.

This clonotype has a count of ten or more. This CDR3 is CASSLGGPRRDEQFF. CDR3 nucleotide sequence: TGTGCCAGCAGCCTCGGGGGACCCAGGAGGGATGAGCAGTTCTTC. The chain joins TRBV3-1 to TRBJ2-1; D perhaps matches TRBD2 (6 bases). Trimming removed 4 bases from V and 8 bases from J, with 18 bases in between. CDR1 LGHDT and CDR2 YNNKEL come from the germline V gene (reference sequence). This CDR3 has 15 residues.

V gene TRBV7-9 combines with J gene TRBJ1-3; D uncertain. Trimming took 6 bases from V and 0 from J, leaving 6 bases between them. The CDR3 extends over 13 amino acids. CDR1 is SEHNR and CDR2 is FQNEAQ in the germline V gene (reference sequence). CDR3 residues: CASSTYSGNTIYF. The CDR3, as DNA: TGTGCCAGCAGTACGTACTCTGGAAACACCATATATTTT. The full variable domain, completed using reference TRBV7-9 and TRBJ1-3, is DTGVSQNPRHKITKRGQNVTFRCDPISEHNRLYWYRQTLGQGPEFLTYFQNEAQLEKSRLLSDRFSAERPKGSFSTLEIQRTEQGDSAMYLCASSTYSGNTIYFGEGSWLTVV.

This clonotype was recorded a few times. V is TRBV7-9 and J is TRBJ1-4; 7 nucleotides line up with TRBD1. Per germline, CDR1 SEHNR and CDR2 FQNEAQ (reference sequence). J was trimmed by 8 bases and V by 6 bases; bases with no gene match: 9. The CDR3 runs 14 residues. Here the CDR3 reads CASRRDSGGEKLFF. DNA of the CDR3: TGTGCCAGCAGGCGGGACAGCGGAGGAGAAAAACTGTTTTTT. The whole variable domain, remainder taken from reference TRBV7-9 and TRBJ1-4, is DTGVSQNPRHKITKRGQNVTFRCDPISEHNRLYWYRQTLGQGPEFLTYFQNEAQLEKSRLLSDRFSAERPKGSFSTLEIQRTEQGDSAMYLCASRRDSGGEKLFFGSGTQLSVL.

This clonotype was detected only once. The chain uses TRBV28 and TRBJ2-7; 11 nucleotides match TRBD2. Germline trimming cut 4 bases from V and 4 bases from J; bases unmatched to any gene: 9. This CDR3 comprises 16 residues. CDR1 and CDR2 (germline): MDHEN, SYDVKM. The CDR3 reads CASSSSASGRIYEQYF. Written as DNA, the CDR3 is TGTGCCAGCAGTTCCTCCGCTAGCGGGAGGATTTACGAGCAGTACTTC. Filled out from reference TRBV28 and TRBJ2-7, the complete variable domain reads DVKVTQSSRYLVKRTGEKVFLECVQDMDHENMFWYRQDPGLGLRLIYFSYDVKMKEKGDIPEGYSVSREKKERFSLILESASTNQTSMYLCASSSSASGRIYEQYFGPGTRLTVT.

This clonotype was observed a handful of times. The CDR3 bases are TGTGCCAGCAGCGAGGGACTTACCTCCTACGAGCAGTACTTC. It codes for CASSEGLTSYEQYF. The rearrangement uses TRBV27 and TRBJ2-7; D might be TRBD2 (6 bases). This CDR3 region has 14 residues. Trimming cost V 6 bases and J 0 bases, with 12 bases left between them. CDR1 is MNHEY, CDR2 SMNVEV, per germline (reference sequence).

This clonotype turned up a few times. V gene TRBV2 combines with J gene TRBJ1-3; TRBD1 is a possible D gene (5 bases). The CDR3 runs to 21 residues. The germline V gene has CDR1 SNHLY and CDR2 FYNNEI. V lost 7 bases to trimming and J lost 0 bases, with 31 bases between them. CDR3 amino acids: CASISPASFPGKLDSGNTIYF. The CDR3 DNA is TGTGCCAGCATCTCACCTGCTTCTTTCCCAGGGAAATTGGACTCTGGAAACACCATATATTTT.

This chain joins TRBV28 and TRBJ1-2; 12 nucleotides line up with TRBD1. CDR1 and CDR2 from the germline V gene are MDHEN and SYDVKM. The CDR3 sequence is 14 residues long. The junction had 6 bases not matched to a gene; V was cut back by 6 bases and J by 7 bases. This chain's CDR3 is CASRYRDRGLGYTF. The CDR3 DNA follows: TGTGCCAGCAGGTACCGGGACAGGGGGCTTGGCTACACCTTC.

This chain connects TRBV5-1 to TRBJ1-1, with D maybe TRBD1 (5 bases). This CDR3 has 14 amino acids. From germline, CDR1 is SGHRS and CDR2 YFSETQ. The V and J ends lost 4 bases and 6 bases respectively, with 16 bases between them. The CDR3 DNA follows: TGCGCCAGCAGCCCGGACATCCTGAGGGCTGAAGCTTTCTTT. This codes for CASSPDILRAEAFF.

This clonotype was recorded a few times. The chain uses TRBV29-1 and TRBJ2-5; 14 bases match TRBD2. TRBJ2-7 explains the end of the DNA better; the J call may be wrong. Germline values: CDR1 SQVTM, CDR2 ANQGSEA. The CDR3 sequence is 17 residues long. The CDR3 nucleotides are TGCAGCGTTCCGGGGACTAGCGGGAGACGGTTCTGCTGCGAGCAGTACTTC. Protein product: CSVPGTSGRRFCCEQYF.

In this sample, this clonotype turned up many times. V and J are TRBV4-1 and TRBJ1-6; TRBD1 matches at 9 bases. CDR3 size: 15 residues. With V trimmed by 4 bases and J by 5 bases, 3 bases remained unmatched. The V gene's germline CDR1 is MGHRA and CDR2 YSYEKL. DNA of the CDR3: TGCGCCAGCAGCCTCCGGGACAGGGATAATTCACCCCTCCACTTT. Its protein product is CASSLRDRDNSPLHF.

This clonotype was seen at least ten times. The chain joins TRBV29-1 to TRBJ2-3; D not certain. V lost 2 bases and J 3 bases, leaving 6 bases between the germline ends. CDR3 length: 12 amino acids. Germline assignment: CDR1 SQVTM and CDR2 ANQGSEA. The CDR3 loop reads CSVESGTDTQYF. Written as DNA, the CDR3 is TGCAGCGTTGAATCGGGTACAGATACGCAGTATTTT.

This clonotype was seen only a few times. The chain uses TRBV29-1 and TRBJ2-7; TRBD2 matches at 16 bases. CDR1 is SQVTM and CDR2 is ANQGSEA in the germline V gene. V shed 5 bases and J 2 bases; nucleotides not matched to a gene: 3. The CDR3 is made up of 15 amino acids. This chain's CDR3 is CSVLGLAGGPYEQYF. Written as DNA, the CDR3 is TGCAGCGTTTTGGGACTAGCGGGAGGGCCCTACGAGCAGTACTTC.

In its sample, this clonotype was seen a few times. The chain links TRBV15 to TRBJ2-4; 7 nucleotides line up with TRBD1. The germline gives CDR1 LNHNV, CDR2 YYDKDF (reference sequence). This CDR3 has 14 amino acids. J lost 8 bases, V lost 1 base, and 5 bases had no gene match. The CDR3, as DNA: TGTGCCACCAGCAGAGGACAGGGAATAGACATTCAGTACTTC. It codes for CATSRGQGIDIQYF. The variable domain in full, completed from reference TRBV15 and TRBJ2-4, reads DAMVIQNPRYQVTQFGKPVTLSCSQTLNHNVMYWYQQKSSQAPKLLFHYYDKDFNNEADTPDNFQSRRPNTSFCFLDIRSPGLGDTAMYLCATSRGQGIDIQYFGAGTRLSVL.

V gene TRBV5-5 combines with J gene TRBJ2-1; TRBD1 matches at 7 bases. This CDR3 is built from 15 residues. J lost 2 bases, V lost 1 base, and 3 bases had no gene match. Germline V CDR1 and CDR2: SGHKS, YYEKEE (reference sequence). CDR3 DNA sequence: TGTGCCAGCAGCTTGATGGGGACAGCCTACAATGAGCAGTTCTTC. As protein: CASSLMGTAYNEQFF.

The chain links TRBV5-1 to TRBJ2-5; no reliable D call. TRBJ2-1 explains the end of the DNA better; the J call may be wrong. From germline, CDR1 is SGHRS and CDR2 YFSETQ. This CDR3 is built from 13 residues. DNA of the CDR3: TGCGCCAGCAGCTTGGACGGTAAAAAAAGCCAGTTCTTC. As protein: CASSLDGKKSQFF.

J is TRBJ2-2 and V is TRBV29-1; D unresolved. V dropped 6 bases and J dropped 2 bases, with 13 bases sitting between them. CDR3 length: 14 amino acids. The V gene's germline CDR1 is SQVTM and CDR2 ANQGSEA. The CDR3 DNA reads TGCAGCGTCCGGCTAGGGTCTAACACCGGGGAGCTGTTTTTT. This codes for CSVRLGSNTGELFF.

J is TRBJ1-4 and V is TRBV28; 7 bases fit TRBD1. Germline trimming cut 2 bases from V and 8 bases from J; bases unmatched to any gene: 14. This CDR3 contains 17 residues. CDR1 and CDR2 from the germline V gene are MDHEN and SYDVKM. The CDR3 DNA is TGTGCCAGCAGTTTAGAATGGGACAGTGCACTGGGGGAAAAACTGTTTTTT. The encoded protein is CASSLEWDSALGEKLFF.

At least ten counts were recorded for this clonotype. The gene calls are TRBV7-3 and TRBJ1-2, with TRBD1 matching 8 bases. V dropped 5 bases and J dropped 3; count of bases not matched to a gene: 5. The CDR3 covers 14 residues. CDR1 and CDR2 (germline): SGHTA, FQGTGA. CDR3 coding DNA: TGTGCCAGCAGCCCCCGACAGGGGCACTATGGCTACACCTTC. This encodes CASSPRQGHYGYTF.

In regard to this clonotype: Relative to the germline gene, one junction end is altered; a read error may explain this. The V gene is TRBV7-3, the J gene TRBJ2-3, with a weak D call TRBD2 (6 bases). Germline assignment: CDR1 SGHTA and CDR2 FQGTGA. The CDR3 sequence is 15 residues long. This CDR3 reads CASSPHRSGTDTQYF. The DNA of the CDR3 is TGTGCCAGCAGCCCCCACCGTAGCGGCACAGATACGCAGTACTTT.

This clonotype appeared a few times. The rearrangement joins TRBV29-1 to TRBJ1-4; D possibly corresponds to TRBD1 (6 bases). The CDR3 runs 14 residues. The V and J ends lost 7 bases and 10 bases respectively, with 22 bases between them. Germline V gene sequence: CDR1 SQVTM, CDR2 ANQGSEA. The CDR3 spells CSARGGPSDGKLFF. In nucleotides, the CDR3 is TGCAGCGCCAGAGGGGGGCCTAGTGACGGAAAACTGTTTTTT. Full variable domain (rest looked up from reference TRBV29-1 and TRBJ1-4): SAVISQKPSRDICQRGTSLTIQCQVDSQVTMMFWYRQQPGQSLTLIATANQGSEATYESGFVIDKFPISRPNLTFSTLTVSNMSPEDSSIYLCSARGGPSDGKLFFGSGTQLSVL.

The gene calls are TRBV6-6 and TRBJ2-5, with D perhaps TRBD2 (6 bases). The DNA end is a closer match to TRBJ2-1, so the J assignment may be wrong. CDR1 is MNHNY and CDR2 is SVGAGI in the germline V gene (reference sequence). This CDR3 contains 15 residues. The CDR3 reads CASSYRRDSYNEQFF. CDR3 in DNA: TGTGCCAGCAGTTATCGGCGGGACTCCTACAATGAGCAGTTCTTC.

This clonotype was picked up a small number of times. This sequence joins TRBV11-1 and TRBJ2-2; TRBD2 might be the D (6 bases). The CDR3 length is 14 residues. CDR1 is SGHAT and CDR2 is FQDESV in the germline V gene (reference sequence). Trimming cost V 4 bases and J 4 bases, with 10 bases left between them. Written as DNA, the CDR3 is TGTGCCAGCAGCTATACTAGCATCACCGGGGAGCTGTTTTTT. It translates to CASSYTSITGELFF.

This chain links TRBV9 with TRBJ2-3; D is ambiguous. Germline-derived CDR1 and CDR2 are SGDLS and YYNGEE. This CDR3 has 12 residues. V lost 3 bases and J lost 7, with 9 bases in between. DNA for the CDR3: TGTGCCAGCAGCGCTTCAGAGTATACGCAGTATTTT. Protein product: CASSASEYTQYF.

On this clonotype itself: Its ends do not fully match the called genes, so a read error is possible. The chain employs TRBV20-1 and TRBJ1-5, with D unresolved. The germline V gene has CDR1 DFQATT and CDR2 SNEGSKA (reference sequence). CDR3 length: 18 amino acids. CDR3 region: CNARPDHVASYSNQPQHF. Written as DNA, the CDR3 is TGCAATGCTAGACCCGATCATGTGGCCTCTTATAGCAATCAGCCCCAGCATTTT.

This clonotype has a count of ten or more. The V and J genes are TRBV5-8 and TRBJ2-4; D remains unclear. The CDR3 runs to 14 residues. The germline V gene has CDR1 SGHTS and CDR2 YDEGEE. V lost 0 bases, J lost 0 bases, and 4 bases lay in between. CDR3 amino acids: CASSLVIAKNIQYF. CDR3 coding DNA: TGTGCCAGCAGCTTGGTGATAGCCAAAAACATTCAGTACTTC.

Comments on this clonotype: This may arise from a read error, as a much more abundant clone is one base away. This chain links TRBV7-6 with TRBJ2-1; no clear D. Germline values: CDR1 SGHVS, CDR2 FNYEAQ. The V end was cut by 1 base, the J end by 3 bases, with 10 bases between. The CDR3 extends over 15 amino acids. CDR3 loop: CASSLGAWDYNEQFF. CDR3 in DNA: TGTGCCAGCAGCTTAGGCGCGTGGGACTACAATGAGCAGTTCTTC. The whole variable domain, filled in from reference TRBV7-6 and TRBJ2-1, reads GAGVSQSPRYKVTKRGQDVALRCDPISGHVSLYWYRQALGQGPEFLTYFNYEAQQDKSGLPNDRFSAERPEGSISTLTIQRTEQRDSAMYRCASSLGAWDYNEQFFGPGTRLTVL.

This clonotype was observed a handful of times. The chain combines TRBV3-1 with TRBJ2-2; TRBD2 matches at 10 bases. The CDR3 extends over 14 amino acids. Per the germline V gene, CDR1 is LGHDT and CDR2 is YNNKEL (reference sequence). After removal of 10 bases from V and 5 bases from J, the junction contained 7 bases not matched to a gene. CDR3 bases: TGTGCCACCTCGATAGCGGGAGGAACCGGGGAGCTGTTTTTT. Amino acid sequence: CATSIAGGTGELFF. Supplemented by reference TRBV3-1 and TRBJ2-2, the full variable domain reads DTAVSQTPKYLVTQMGNDKSIKCEQNLGHDTMYWYKQDSKKFLKIMFSYNNKELIINETVPNRFSPKSPDKAHLNLHINSLELGDSAVYFCATSIAGGTGELFFGEGSRLTVL.

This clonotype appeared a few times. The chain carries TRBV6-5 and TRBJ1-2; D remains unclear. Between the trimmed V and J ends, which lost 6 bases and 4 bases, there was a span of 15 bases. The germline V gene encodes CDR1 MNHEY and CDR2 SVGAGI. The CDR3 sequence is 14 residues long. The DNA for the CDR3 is TGTGCCAGCAGACAGCCCTACGGGTCCTATGGCTACACCTTC. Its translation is CASRQPYGSYGYTF.